This T cell receptor beta chain was sequenced for a study of diagnostic markers for celiac disease (dated by TCRdb to between 2020 and 2021). Including cysteine and phenylalanine, the CDR3 has 16 amino acids. The DNA sequence is not available. CDR1 and CDR2, per the germline V gene (reference sequence), are LGHDT and YNNKEL. As regards this clonotype: It lacks a known antigen.

TCRdb shows the sequencer as Illumina MiSeq. Reprocessed by TCRdb, the reads give a single entry per CDR3 protein sequence, without DNA. Per the sample table, the count is approximately 8,000 distinct CDR3 sequences. Around 6% of the sample is held by the ten biggest clonotypes. The material sequenced was either unsorted cells or a sorted T cell fraction (not recorded which). The sequence derives from a human donor. This table probably holds off-target reads from a library built for another chain. The sequence joins TRBV3-1 to TRBJ2-5; the TRBD2 assignment by TCRdb is unverifiable without DNA. The CDR3 has the sequence CASSPAGRSVGETQYF.